The T cell receptor (beta chain) described here comes from a study of cytomegalovirus exposure and HLA in healthy donors. Regarding the study as a whole: For most TCR sequences rarity was the rule, although some public TCRs occurred in many donors.

Assay: immunoSEQ multiplex PCR; the TCRdb copy retains only in-frame clones and omits some. The sample has approximately 270,000 clones; about 88% are singletons. This clone occurred once. Its antigen remains unidentified. Germline CDR1 is SQVTM and CDR2 is ANQGSEA. The CDR3 runs to 13 residues. V shed 4 bases, J shed 0 bases, and the junction held 2 bases outside the gene matches. The receptor was isolated from a man younger than 30 in good health and CMV-seropositive. Sample: PBMCs. The chain is built from TRBV29-1 and TRBJ2-5, with 7 bases that match TRBD1. CDR3 loop: CSVGGQNQETQYF. DNA of the CDR3: TGCAGCGTTGGGGGACAGAACCAAGAGACCCAGTACTTC.